These 28 T cell receptor beta chains came from one sample sequenced in a study of cytomegalovirus exposure and HLA in healthy donors. Primers included in the PCR were 60 Vbeta and 13 Jbeta primers. The repertoire was sequenced with immunoSEQ multiplex PCR; TCRdb's copy has only in-frame clones and lacks some. The data contain some 160,000 clones, about 78% of them singletons. Sequencing was carried out using PBMCs. These receptors all stem from a man aged 55 to 70 in good health and CMV-seronegative.

There are a few counts of this clone. The chain couples TRBV10-1 to TRBJ2-7; 9 positions match TRBD1. The CDR3 length is 17 residues. Germline V CDR1 and CDR2: WNHNN, SYGVQD (reference sequence). J gave up 1 base and V 3 bases, and 10 bases lay outside the gene matches. The CDR3 DNA reads as TGCGCCAGCAGTGATCACAGGGGGCCCCTAACATCCTACGAGCAGTACTTC. Protein product: CASSDHRGPLTSYEQYF.

The chain combines TRBV5-1 with TRBJ2-5, with 7 bases aligning to TRBD2. Germline V lookup: CDR1 SGHRS, CDR2 YFSETQ. Germline trimming cut 6 bases from V and 4 bases from J; bases unmatched to any gene: 9. The CDR3 loop spans 14 amino acids. CDR3 sequence reads: CASTAGGGRETQYF. The CDR3 DNA follows: TGCGCCAGCACCGCTGGGGGGGGACGAGAGACCCAGTACTTC.

The chain employs TRBV28 and TRBJ1-1; D perhaps matches TRBD1 (5 bases). CDR1 and CDR2 (germline): MDHEN, SYDVKM. The CDR3 sequence is 13 residues long. Between the trimmed V and J ends, which lost 5 bases and 5 bases, there was a span of 12 bases. In DNA, the CDR3 is TGTGCCAGCAGTGCCGGGGGGAGGACTGAAGCTTTCTTT. Residues: CASSAGGRTEAFF.

This chain links TRBV7-2 with TRBJ2-3; 14 positions agree with TRBD2. CDR3 size: 14 residues. The germline gives CDR1 SGHTA, CDR2 FQGNSA. Germline trimming cut 4 bases from V and 8 bases from J; bases unmatched to any gene: 2. CDR3 sequence reads: CASSSGTSGGTQYF. Written as DNA, the CDR3 is TGTGCCAGCAGCTCTGGGACTAGCGGGGGTACGCAGTATTTT.

The chain carries TRBV7-9 and TRBJ2-7; 8 bases agree with TRBD1. The CDR3 loop spans 19 amino acids. Germline V gene sequence: CDR1 SEHNR, CDR2 FQNEAQ (reference sequence). Trimming took 4 bases from V and 0 from J; bases not matched to a gene: 17. The CDR3, as DNA: TGTGCCAGCAGCTCCCCCCCGGGACAGGCCTTCTCGAGCTCCTACGAGCAGTACTTC. Encoded protein: CASSSPPGQAFSSSYEQYF.

This chain connects TRBV6-1 to TRBJ1-2; unclear D gene. Looked up from germline, CDR1 is MNHNS and CDR2 is SASEGT. The CDR3 consists of 12 residues. Trimming removed 3 bases at V and 2 bases at J, with 4 bases between. The CDR3 here is CASSDRNYGYTF. The CDR3 region has the DNA TGTGCCAGCAGTGACAGGAACTATGGCTACACCTTC.

The rearrangement links TRBV27 to TRBJ2-7; 7 bases agree with TRBD2. The V segment lost 4 bases and the J segment 0 bases; nucleotides outside the gene matches: 6. The CDR3 totals 15 residues. The germline V gene has CDR1 MNHEY and CDR2 SMNVEV (reference sequence). CDR3 sequence (DNA): TGTGCCAGCAGTTCCCAGACTAGCAACTCCTACGAGCAGTACTTC. Amino acid sequence: CASSSQTSNSYEQYF.

This clone came up once. The chain joins TRBV12-2 to TRBJ2-7; the table's D call, TRBD1, has no DNA check behind it. TRBV12-2 is reported as a pseudogene. The CDR3 covers 24 residues. CDR3 residues: CASRLAIGYVRPRDRSVGGYEQYF. CDR3 nucleotides: TGTGCAAGTCGCTTAGCTATAGGCTATGTACGGCCAAGAGACAGGTCGGTGGGTGGCTACGAGCAGTACTTC.

The chain is built from TRBV21-1 and TRBJ2-3; the D call TRBD2 from the table was never checked on the DNA. TRBV21-1 represents a pseudogene. The CDR3 has 16 residues. The CDR3 DNA sequence: TGTGCCAGCAGCCCTTATAGCGGGGGCTGCACAGATACGCAGTATTTT. It is translated as CASSPYSGGCTDTQYF.

V usage is TRBV5-1 and J usage is TRBJ1-4; a possible D gene is TRBD1 (5 bases). The germline gives CDR1 SGHRS, CDR2 YFSETQ. This CDR3 comprises 15 residues. The V end was cut by 0 bases, the J end by 8 bases, with 14 bases between. CDR3 nucleotides: TGCGCCAGCAGCTTGGGGCTCGGGGGTCGGGAAAAACTGTTTTTT. The encoded protein is CASSLGLGGREKLFF.

The chain recombines TRBV29-1 with TRBJ2-7; tentative D call: TRBD2 (6 bases). The ends were cut back, 4 bases at V and 4 bases at J, with 8 bases in the middle. The germline CDR1 and CDR2 sequences are SQVTM and ANQGSEA. The CDR3 loop spans 11 amino acids. The CDR3 bases are TGCAGCGTTGGGAGGGAGTACGAGCAGTACTTC. Its translation: CSVGREYEQYF.

V is TRBV2 and J is TRBJ1-2; perhaps TRBD1 as D (6 bases). CDR1 is SNHLY, CDR2 FYNNEI, per germline. The V end was cut by 6 bases, the J end by 6 bases, with 14 bases between. The CDR3 is 13 residues long. The CDR3 spells CASRRTGSDGYTF. The CDR3 DNA is TGTGCCAGCAGACGCACAGGGTCCGATGGCTACACCTTC.

The genes are TRBV5-6 and TRBJ2-6, with D possibly being TRBD1 (5 bases). The CDR3 totals 16 residues. The germline gives CDR1 SGHDT, CDR2 YYEEEE. V was cut by 7 bases and J by 0 bases, with 14 bases left in between. The chain's CDR3 is CASARTSPSGANVLTF. The CDR3 DNA reads TGTGCCAGCGCCCGGACAAGTCCCTCTGGGGCCAACGTCCTGACTTTC.

The CDR3 coding sequence is TGTGCCAGCAGCCCCGTAGGGACACCCGAGAGCGGGGAGCTGTTTTTT. It encodes CASSPVGTPESGELFF. The genes are TRBV9 and TRBJ2-2; possible D gene TRBD1, 6 bases. The ends were cut back, 4 bases at V and 7 bases at J, with 20 bases in the middle. CDR3 length equals 16 residues. Germline values: CDR1 SGDLS, CDR2 YYNGEE.

Only a few counts were recorded for this clone. The rearrangement joins TRBV28 to TRBJ1-3; 8 bases fit TRBD1. The CDR3 contains 15 residues. J was trimmed by 4 bases and V by 5 bases; bases with no gene match: 7. Germline V gene lookup returns CDR1 MDHEN and CDR2 SYDVKM. The chain's CDR3 is CASSEQGALGNTIYF. The CDR3 DNA reads as TGTGCCAGCAGTGAGCAGGGGGCCCTAGGAAACACCATATATTTT.

This chain joins TRBV6-5 and TRBJ2-7; 7 bases match TRBD2. J gave up 7 bases and V 0 bases, and 6 bases lay outside the gene matches. The CDR3 sequence is 14 residues long. Germline lookup yields CDR1 MNHEY and CDR2 SVGAGI. The CDR3 reads CASSYSTPAGEQYF. CDR3 nucleotides: TGTGCCAGCAGTTACTCGACGCCAGCGGGGGAGCAGTACTTC.

The rearrangement uses TRBV19 and TRBJ2-1; 7 bases align to TRBD1. The CDR3 runs to 15 residues. Germline CDR1 is LNHDA and CDR2 is SQIVND (reference sequence). V shed 8 bases and J 2 bases; nucleotides not matched to a gene: 9. In DNA form, the CDR3 reads TGTGCCAGTGCCACTGGGACAGAGACCTACAATGAGCAGTTCTTC. Residues: CASATGTETYNEQFF.

The CDR3: CASRGRQVTYEQYF. CDR3 DNA: TGTGCCAGCAGGGGTAGACAGGTCACCTACGAGCAGTACTTC. The rearrangement joins TRBV6-1 to TRBJ2-7; TRBD1 might be the D (6 bases). CDR3 length: 14 residues. Germline V gives CDR1 MNHNS, CDR2 SASEGT. The V end was cut by 6 bases, the J end by 2 bases, with 14 bases between.

The gene calls are TRBV10-3 and TRBJ2-2; no reliable D call. From germline, CDR1 is ENHRY and CDR2 SYGVKD. The CDR3 has 17 residues. The V end lost 4 bases, the J end lost 7 bases, and 22 bases lay between the germline ends. The CDR3: CAISVLGFSAAGGELFF. CDR3 DNA sequence: TGTGCCATCAGTGTACTCGGGTTTTCGGCAGCCGGCGGGGAGCTGTTTTTT.

The chain joins TRBV5-8 to TRBJ1-1; D is undetermined. CDR3 length equals 15 residues. In germline, CDR1 is SGHTS, CDR2 YDEGEE. V was shortened by 2 bases and J by 3 bases, with 14 bases between the two germline ends. The CDR3, as DNA: TGTGCCAGCAGCTTTTTTAGAGGGTCTGACACTGAAGCTTTCTTT. It encodes CASSFFRGSDTEAFF.

The chain employs TRBV19 and TRBJ2-2, with 12 bases fitting TRBD2. The germline CDR1 and CDR2 sequences are LNHDA and SQIVND (reference sequence). V gave up 4 bases and J gave up 5 bases; unmatched junction bases: 5. This CDR3 has 16 amino acids. Written as DNA, the CDR3 is TGTGCCAGTAGTACGCCTAGCGGGGGGGCGACCGGGGAGCTGTTTTTT. Protein: CASSTPSGGATGELFF.

The CDR3 DNA reads TGTGCCAGCAGCTTAGGGACAGCCAGCAATCAGCCCCAGCATTTT. It encodes CASSLGTASNQPQHF. The chain uses TRBV11-2 and TRBJ1-5; D is perhaps TRBD1 (6 bases). In germline, CDR1 is SGHAT, CDR2 FQNNGV. V gave up 1 base and J gave up 1 base, with 8 bases separating them. The CDR3 is made up of 15 amino acids.

The rearrangement links TRBV28 to TRBJ1-1; D is ambiguous. The germline CDR1 and CDR2 sequences are MDHEN and SYDVKM. The CDR3 is made up of 13 amino acids. Deletions cut 6 bases from V and 1 base from J, with 9 bases between. DNA of the CDR3: TGTGCCAGCAGGCGATCGGGGAACACTGAAGCTTTCTTT. It specifies CASRRSGNTEAFF.

The V call is TRBV13, the J call TRBJ2-5; the match to TRBD2 covers 11 bases. Germline-derived CDR1 and CDR2 are PRHDT and FYEKMQ (reference sequence). The CDR3 length is 15 residues. V shed 4 bases, J shed 3 bases, and the junction held 4 bases outside the gene matches. The CDR3 DNA reads as TGTGCCAGCAGCTCGACTAGCGGGAACGAAGAGACCCAGTACTTC. This translates into CASSSTSGNEETQYF.

This chain uses TRBV6-5 with TRBJ2-3; D might be TRBD2 (5 bases). V was clipped by 5 bases and J by 4 bases, with 10 bases between them. Germline V CDR1 and CDR2: MNHEY, SVGAGI. The CDR3 runs 13 residues. CDR3: CASSRAGADTQYF. The CDR3 DNA sequence: TGTGCCAGCAGTAGGGCCGGGGCAGATACGCAGTATTTT.

This clone was observed a handful of times. The chain employs TRBV6-5 and TRBJ1-2; D is uncertain. CDR3 length: 16 amino acids. The germline V and J ends were trimmed by 2 bases and 4 bases, with 17 bases remaining between them. CDR1 is MNHEY, CDR2 SVGAGI, per germline. The CDR3 loop reads CASSYLLSGYSYGYTF. CDR3 nucleotide sequence: TGTGCCAGCAGTTACCTACTAAGTGGCTACTCCTATGGCTACACCTTC.

The chain is built from TRBV9 and TRBJ1-4; TRBD1 aligns across 9 bases. The germline CDR1 and CDR2 sequences are SGDLS and YYNGEE. V lost 3 bases to trimming and J lost 8 bases; unmatched junction nucleotides: 5. The CDR3 covers 14 residues. The CDR3 loop reads CASSAGQGQEKLFF. The DNA for the CDR3 is TGTGCCAGCAGCGCGGGACAGGGACAGGAAAAACTGTTTTTT.

V is TRBV30 and J is TRBJ2-1; D is possibly TRBD2 (5 bases). Germline V CDR1 and CDR2: GTSNPN, SVGIG (reference sequence). This CDR3 comprises 15 residues. V was clipped by 4 bases and J by 0 bases, with 13 bases between them. For the CDR3, the DNA is TGTGCCTGGACCGCGGGCCCAGGCTCCTACAATGAGCAGTTCTTC. This gives the protein CAWTAGPGSYNEQFF.